The TCR beta chain under discussion was sequenced for a study of T cells after somatic rescue of genetic block. Clones were read by immunoSEQ multiplex PCR, and TCRdb kept only the in-frame ones, dropping some. The sample has over 95,000 clones; around 90% are singletons. V lost 7 bases, J lost 4 bases, and 16 bases lay in between. CDR3 size: 14 residues. Germline CDR1 is MDHEN and CDR2 is SYDVKM. The source material was peripheral blood mononuclear cells (PBMCs). This clonotype originated in a woman between 18 and 29 years old. The chain links TRBV28 to TRBJ1-1; D is ambiguous. The CDR3 coding sequence is TGTGCCAGCAAGACGAGGGTTGTAGGCACTGAAGCTTTCTTT. Protein product: CASKTRVVGTEAFF.